These 30 T cell receptor beta chains were all obtained from the same sample, sequenced in a study of neoadjuvant anti-PD-1 for oral cavity cancer. Clones were read by immunoSEQ multiplex PCR, and TCRdb kept only the in-frame ones, dropping some. The sample comprises 9,500 to 10,000 clones, 66% of which are singletons, and 3% to 4% rests with the top ten. Described time point: after neoadjuvant nivolumab, at surgical resection. Sequences were derived from PBMCs, sampled after nivolumab (anti-PD-1) treatment. These receptors were obtained from a person aged 35 to 85 with oral cavity squamous cell carcinoma.

The V gene is TRBV29-1, the J gene TRBJ2-7, with D perhaps matching TRBD1 (6 bases). Germline V CDR1 and CDR2: SQVTM, ANQGSEA. The CDR3 has 17 residues. Between the trimmed V and J ends, which lost 5 bases and 1 base, there was a span of 24 bases. The CDR3 nucleotides read TGCAGCGTTCCGAGGGGGTGGTGGCATAGGGGGTCCTACGAGCAGTACTTC. Its translation: CSVPRGWWHRGSYEQYF.

The chain couples TRBV7-6 to TRBJ2-6, with D perhaps TRBD1 (6 bases). The V end was cut by 0 bases, the J end by 0 bases, with 9 bases between. This CDR3 spans 17 amino acids. Germline values: CDR1 SGHVS, CDR2 FNYEAQ. CDR3: CASSLAGGASGANVLTF. In DNA form, the CDR3 reads TGTGCCAGCAGCTTAGCAGGGGGTGCCTCTGGGGCCAACGTCCTGACTTTC. Complete variable domain (other parts from reference TRBV7-6 and TRBJ2-6): GAGVSQSPRYKVTKRGQDVALRCDPISGHVSLYWYRQALGQGPEFLTYFNYEAQQDKSGLPNDRFSAERPEGSISTLTIQRTEQRDSAMYRCASSLAGGASGANVLTFGAGSRLTVL.

The V and J genes are TRBV30 and TRBJ2-1; TRBD2 aligns across 10 bases. The CDR3 is 18 residues long. J was trimmed by 5 bases and V by 2 bases; bases with no gene match: 15. CDR1 and CDR2 (germline): GTSNPN, SVGIG (reference sequence). The CDR3 region is CAWSQYRGSGRTDNEQFF. CDR3 DNA sequence: TGTGCCTGGAGTCAATACAGGGGTAGCGGGAGGACAGACAATGAGCAGTTCTTC.

The chain recombines TRBV30 with TRBJ1-6; D not resolved. The CDR3 consists of 16 residues. V was clipped by 4 bases and J by 4 bases, with 17 bases between them. Per germline, CDR1 GTSNPN and CDR2 SVGIG (reference sequence). The CDR3 DNA sequence: TGTGCCTGGACCCCCGGAGTCGCTATTTATAATTCACCCCTCCACTTT. Translated, it gives CAWTPGVAIYNSPLHF.

This clone has more than one count but fewer than ten. The J gene is TRBJ2-6, the V gene TRBV9; D unclear. V lost 2 bases and J lost 0, with 15 bases in between. Germline CDR1 SGDLS, CDR2 YYNGEE. The CDR3 contains 18 residues. CDR3 amino acids: CASSVRTLFGSGANVLTF. CDR3 coding DNA: TGTGCCAGCAGCGTCCGGACCCTATTTGGCTCTGGGGCCAACGTCCTGACTTTC.

This clone was detected once. The CDR3 reads CASSGAYEQYF. As DNA, the CDR3 is TGTGCCAGCAGTGGGGCCTACGAGCAGTACTTC. The V gene is TRBV6-1, the J gene TRBJ2-7, with D unclear. The V end was cut by 4 bases, the J end by 2 bases, with 3 bases between. The CDR3 sequence is 11 residues long. Germline V gene sequence: CDR1 MNHNS, CDR2 SASEGT.

The chain uses TRBV10-1 and TRBJ2-7; 7 bases are a match to TRBD2. There are 15 residues in the CDR3. The V segment lost 0 bases and the J segment 1 base; nucleotides outside the gene matches: 3. Germline lookup yields CDR1 WNHNN and CDR2 SYGVQD (reference sequence). This CDR3 is CASSESRGFSYEQYF. DNA for the CDR3: TGCGCCAGCAGTGAGTCGCGGGGGTTTTCCTACGAGCAGTACTTC.

The chain couples TRBV29-1 to TRBJ1-2, with D possibly being TRBD1 (5 bases). The CDR3 is 12 amino acids. V was pared by 6 bases and J by 7 bases, with 15 bases between. CDR1 is SQVTM and CDR2 is ANQGSEA in the germline V gene. DNA of the CDR3: TGCAGCGTGGATGGGACCGGCAGTGGCTACACCTTC. Translating it yields CSVDGTGSGYTF. The whole variable domain, filled in from reference TRBV29-1 and TRBJ1-2, reads SAVISQKPSRDICQRGTSLTIQCQVDSQVTMMFWYRQQPGQSLTLIATANQGSEATYESGFVIDKFPISRPNLTFSTLTVSNMSPEDSSIYLCSVDGTGSGYTFGSGTRLTVV.

This clone was observed a single time. This chain joins TRBV4-2 and TRBJ1-1; D is possibly TRBD1 (6 bases). Germline CDR1 reads LGHNA; CDR2 reads YNFKEQ. This CDR3 comprises 14 residues. Between the trimmed V and J ends, which lost 8 bases and 3 bases, there was a span of 16 bases. The CDR3 sequence: CASRLRGADTEAFF. The CDR3 coding sequence is TGTGCCAGCCGCCTGAGGGGGGCAGACACTGAAGCTTTCTTT.

The chain recombines TRBV30 with TRBJ1-3; D gene unclear. Germline CDR1 is GTSNPN and CDR2 is SVGIG (reference sequence). Trimming stripped 4 bases from V and 2 bases from J, with 27 bases between. The CDR3 is made up of 19 amino acids. CDR3 in DNA: TGTGCCTGGACCCCCGTTGTTGTCTGGGCGGGAGCTGCTGGAAACACCATATATTTT. This codes for CAWTPVVVWAGAAGNTIYF.

This clone was detected only once. The CDR3 DNA follows: TGTGCCAGCAGCCCCACCGCGGGGGCCGGGCACGACGAGCAGTACTTC. Encoded protein: CASSPTAGAGHDEQYF. The rearrangement joins TRBV9 to TRBJ2-7, with D tentatively TRBD2 (7 bases). CDR3 length equals 16 residues. The germline V and J ends were trimmed by 4 bases and 5 bases, with 22 bases remaining between them. Germline V gene lookup returns CDR1 SGDLS and CDR2 YYNGEE.

The V and J genes are TRBV28 and TRBJ2-7; possible D gene TRBD1, 5 bases. The CDR3 is 15 amino acids. The ends were cut back, 5 bases at V and 0 bases at J, with 14 bases in the middle. The V gene's germline CDR1 is MDHEN and CDR2 SYDVKM. The CDR3 nucleotides are TGTGCCAGCAGTACCTATCGACAGAGCTCCTACGAGCAGTACTTC. It codes for CASSTYRQSSYEQYF.

J is TRBJ1-3 and V is TRBV5-1; possible D gene TRBD1, 5 bases. Trimming cost V 2 bases and J 4 bases, with 16 bases left between them. Germline CDR1 SGHRS, CDR2 YFSETQ. This CDR3 has 16 amino acids. CDR3: CASSFGTSGLGNTIYF. The CDR3 region has the DNA TGCGCCAGCAGCTTCGGGACGTCCGGGCTAGGAAACACCATATATTTT.

This clone showed up just a few times. This chain joins TRBV10-1 and TRBJ2-1; 8 bases map to TRBD2. Germline CDR1 reads WNHNN; CDR2 reads SYGVQD (reference sequence). This CDR3 region has 15 residues. J lost 0 bases, V lost 2 bases, and 0 bases had no gene match. CDR3 amino acids: CASSETSGSYNEQFF. DNA for the CDR3: TGCGCCAGCAGTGAGACTAGCGGCTCCTACAATGAGCAGTTCTTC.

The V call is TRBV11-2, the J call TRBJ2-1; 9 nucleotides align to TRBD2. Germline trimming cut 5 bases from V and 4 bases from J; bases unmatched to any gene: 6. In germline, CDR1 is SGHAT, CDR2 FQNNGV. This CDR3 is 15 amino acids long. CDR3 nucleotides: TGTGCCAGCAGCCCAAGCGGGAGGCAGTACAATGAGCAGTTCTTC. This encodes CASSPSGRQYNEQFF.

This chain uses TRBV2 with TRBJ2-7; TRBD2 matches at 14 bases. The V segment lost 6 bases and the J segment 3 bases; nucleotides outside the gene matches: 4. Germline CDR1 is SNHLY and CDR2 is FYNNEI. The CDR3 has 15 amino acids. The CDR3 DNA follows: TGTGCCAGCAGAGGACTAGCGGGAGGTAACTACGAGCAGTACTTC. Translating it yields CASRGLAGGNYEQYF. The variable domain in full, with the rest retrieved from reference TRBV2 and TRBJ2-7, is EPEVTQTPSHQVTQMGQEVILRCVPISNHLYFYWYRQILGQKVEFLVSFYNNEISEKSEIFDDQFSVERPDGSNFTLKIRSTKLEDSAMYFCASRGLAGGNYEQYFGPGTRLTVT.

This chain uses TRBV6-5 with TRBJ1-2; D perhaps matches TRBD1 (5 bases). Trimming removed 2 bases at V and 6 bases at J, with 13 bases between. Germline V gene lookup returns CDR1 MNHEY and CDR2 SVGAGI. CDR3 length equals 14 residues. The CDR3 nucleotides read TGTGCCAGCAGTTACGAAGGCGGGGGAGATGGCTACACCTTC. The encoded protein is CASSYEGGGDGYTF.

This chain joins TRBV18 and TRBJ1-2, with 11 bases lining up with TRBD1. The CDR3 is 15 residues long. Trimming removed 6 bases from V and 3 bases from J; junction bases left unmatched: 6. Germline V lookup: CDR1 KGHSH, CDR2 LQKENI. As DNA, the CDR3 is TGTGCCAGCTCCGCCGGGACAGGGGGGGACTATGGCTACACCTTC. The encoded protein is CASSAGTGGDYGYTF.

This rearrangement joins TRBV7-2 to TRBJ1-1, with D possibly being TRBD1 (5 bases). From germline, CDR1 is SGHTA and CDR2 FQGNSA. The V gene lost 3 bases and the J gene lost 7 bases, with 18 bases spanning the gap. The CDR3 totals 15 residues. CDR3 amino acids: CASSLSGTETYEAFF. Written as DNA, the CDR3 is TGTGCCAGCAGCTTGAGCGGGACGGAGACTTATGAAGCTTTCTTT. Based on the CDR3 plus reference TRBV7-2 and TRBJ1-1, the full variable domain is GAGVSQSPSNKVTEKGKDVELRCDPISGHTALYWYRQSLGQGLEFLIYFQGNSAPDKSGLPSDRFSAERTGGSVSTLTIQRTQQEDSAVYLCASSLSGTETYEAFFGQGTRLTVV.

The count of this clone is one. CDR3 DNA: TGTGCCAGCAGCTTCGGACAGGGAATGAGCTCCTACGAGCAGTACTTC. It specifies CASSFGQGMSSYEQYF. V gene TRBV5-6 combines with J gene TRBJ2-7, with TRBD1 matching 8 bases. Germline trimming cut 2 bases from V and 0 bases from J; bases unmatched to any gene: 7. The CDR3 extends over 16 amino acids. Germline CDR1 and CDR2: SGHDT and YYEEEE.

This clone was seen once. The rearrangement uses TRBV5-4 and TRBJ2-5; 11 nucleotides match TRBD2. Germline CDR1 SGHNT, CDR2 YYREEE (reference sequence). The length of the CDR3 is 15 residues. Losses at the gene ends were 3 bases for V and 4 bases for J; bases not matched to a gene: 5. The DNA of the CDR3 is TGTGCCAGCAGCTCAGGGACTAGCGGCCCAGAGACCCAGTACTTC. Translated, it gives CASSSGTSGPETQYF.

The chain links TRBV5-1 to TRBJ2-2, with D perhaps TRBD1 or TRBD2 (6 bases each). The CDR3 has 14 amino acids. In germline, CDR1 is SGHRS, CDR2 YFSETQ. The V end lost 6 bases, the J end lost 5 bases, and 14 bases lay between the germline ends. The CDR3 DNA reads as TGCGCCAGCAACCCGGGGGCGCCTACCGGGGAGCTGTTTTTT. Protein: CASNPGAPTGELFF.

A few counts support this clone. The chain employs TRBV4-1 and TRBJ2-2, with 12 bases aligning to TRBD2. J lost 7 bases, V lost 2 bases, and 2 bases had no gene match. CDR1 and CDR2 from the germline V gene are MGHRA and YSYEKL. CDR3 length: 15 residues. Written as DNA, the CDR3 is TGCGCCAGCAGCCAACCACTAGCGGGAGGCGGGGAGCTGTTTTTT. This encodes CASSQPLAGGGELFF.

The chain recombines TRBV7-8 with TRBJ2-5; D possibly corresponds to TRBD2 (7 bases). V lost 2 bases, J lost 4 bases, and 11 bases lay in between. The CDR3 sequence is 14 residues long. In germline, CDR1 is SGHVS, CDR2 FQNEAQ. The CDR3 protein is CASSLIRGGETQYF. CDR3 in DNA: TGTGCCAGCAGCTTAATTAGGGGGGGAGAGACCCAGTACTTC.

This clone was recorded a few times. V is TRBV4-1 and J is TRBJ1-2; D uncertain. This CDR3 spans 15 amino acids. V was cut by 0 bases and J by 0 bases, with 8 bases left in between. Germline CDR1 MGHRA, CDR2 YSYEKL. CDR3 DNA: TGCGCCAGCAGCCAAGAATACGGTGCTAACTATGGCTACACCTTC. Its protein is CASSQEYGANYGYTF.

The chain links TRBV2 to TRBJ1-2; D not certain. V was trimmed by 3 bases and J by 5 bases, leaving 10 bases between them. CDR1 and CDR2 from the germline V gene are SNHLY and FYNNEI. CDR3 length equals 13 residues. CDR3 sequence reads: CASSEGGLYGYTF. CDR3 coding DNA: TGTGCCAGCAGTGAGGGAGGGTTGTATGGCTACACCTTC.

The rearrangement links TRBV6-5 to TRBJ2-7; 8 bases are a match to TRBD1. This CDR3 has 14 amino acids. The junction had 5 bases not matched to a gene; V was cut back by 0 bases and J by 7 bases. Germline CDR1 MNHEY, CDR2 SVGAGI. The chain's CDR3 is CASSYSQGVVEQYF. In nucleotides, the CDR3 is TGTGCCAGCAGTTACTCACAGGGGGTGGTGGAGCAGTACTTC.

There are a few counts of this clone. The rearrangement uses TRBV7-2 and TRBJ1-1; D gene ambiguous. Trimming removed 5 bases from V and 1 base from J, with 14 bases in between. From germline, CDR1 is SGHTA and CDR2 FQGNSA. This CDR3 is built from 15 residues. As DNA, the CDR3 is TGTGCCAGCAGCCAACCTGGACGGGAGAACACTGAAGCTTTCTTT. It encodes CASSQPGRENTEAFF.

This clone was seen a handful of times. The rearrangement links TRBV25-1 to TRBJ1-2, with 8 bases aligning to TRBD1. After removal of 3 bases from V and 6 bases from J, the junction contained 18 bases not matched to a gene. Germline CDR1 MGHDK, CDR2 SYGVNS. The CDR3 consists of 18 residues. CDR3 coding DNA: TGTGCCAGCAGTGAGAGTGGCCGATCACACACAGGGGGAGATGGCTACACCTTC. It encodes CASSESGRSHTGGDGYTF.

This sequence joins TRBV6-6 and TRBJ2-7; 9 positions match TRBD1. The CDR3 consists of 16 residues. CDR1 and CDR2 from the germline V gene are MNHNY and SVGAGI (reference sequence). V shed 5 bases and J 0 bases; nucleotides not matched to a gene: 8. The CDR3 bases are TGTGCCAGCAGTACACAGGGGGCGGTGAGCTCCTACGAGCAGTACTTC. Amino acid sequence: CASSTQGAVSSYEQYF.